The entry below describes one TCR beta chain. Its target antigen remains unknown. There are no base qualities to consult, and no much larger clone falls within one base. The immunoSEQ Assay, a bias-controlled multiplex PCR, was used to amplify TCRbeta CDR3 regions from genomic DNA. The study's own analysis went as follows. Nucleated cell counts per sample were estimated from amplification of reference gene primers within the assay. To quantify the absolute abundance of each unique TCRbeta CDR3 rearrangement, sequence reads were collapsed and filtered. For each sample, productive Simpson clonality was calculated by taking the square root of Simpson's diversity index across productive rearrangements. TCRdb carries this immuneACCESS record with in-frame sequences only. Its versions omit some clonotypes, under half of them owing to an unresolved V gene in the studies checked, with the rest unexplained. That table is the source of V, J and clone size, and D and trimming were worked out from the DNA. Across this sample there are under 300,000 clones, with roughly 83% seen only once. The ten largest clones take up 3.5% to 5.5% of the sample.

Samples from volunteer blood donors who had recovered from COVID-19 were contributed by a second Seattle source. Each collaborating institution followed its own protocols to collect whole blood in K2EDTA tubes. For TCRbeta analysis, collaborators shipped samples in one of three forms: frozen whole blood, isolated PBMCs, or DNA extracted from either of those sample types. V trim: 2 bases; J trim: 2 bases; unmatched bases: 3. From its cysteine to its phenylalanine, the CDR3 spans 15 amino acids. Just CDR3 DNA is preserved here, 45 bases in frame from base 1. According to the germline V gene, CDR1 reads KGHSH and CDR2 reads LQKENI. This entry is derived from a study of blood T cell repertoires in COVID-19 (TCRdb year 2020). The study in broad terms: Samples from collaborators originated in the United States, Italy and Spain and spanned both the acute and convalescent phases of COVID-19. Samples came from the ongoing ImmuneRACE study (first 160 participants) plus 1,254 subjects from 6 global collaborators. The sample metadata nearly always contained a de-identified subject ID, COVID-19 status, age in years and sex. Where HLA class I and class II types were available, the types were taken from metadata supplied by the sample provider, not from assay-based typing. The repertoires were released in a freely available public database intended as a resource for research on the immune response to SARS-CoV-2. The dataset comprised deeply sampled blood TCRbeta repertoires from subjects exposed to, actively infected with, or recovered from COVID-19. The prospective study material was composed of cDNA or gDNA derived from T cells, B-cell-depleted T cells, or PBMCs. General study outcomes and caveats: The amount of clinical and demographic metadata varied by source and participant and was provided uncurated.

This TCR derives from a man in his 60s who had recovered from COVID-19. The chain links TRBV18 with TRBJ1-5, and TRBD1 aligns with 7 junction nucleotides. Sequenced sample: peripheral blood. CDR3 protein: CASSPEGAGNQPQHF. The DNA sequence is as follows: TGTGCCAGCTCACCAGAGGGGGCCGGCAATCAGCCCCAGCATTTT. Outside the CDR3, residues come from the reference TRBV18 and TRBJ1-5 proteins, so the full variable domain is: NAGVMQNPRHLVRRRGQEARLRCSPMKGHSHVYWYRQLPEEGLKFMVYLQKENIIDESGMPKERFSAEFPKEGPSILRIQQVVRGDSAAYFCASSPEGAGNQPQHFGDGTRLSIL.